The rows below give T cell receptor beta chains drawn from one sample of a study of blood T cell repertoires in COVID-19. Clones were read by immunoSEQ multiplex PCR, and TCRdb kept only the in-frame ones, dropping some. The table shows fewer than 35,000 clones, with approximately 86% occurring only once. The sequencing input was peripheral blood. The receptors shown here come from a man between 45 and 60 years old with active or convalescent COVID-19. Both conserved end residues are part of each CDR3. The D gene is left open where the match is weak. The size of a clone is reported for some rows only, either as once, few or many, or as a class for expanded clones.

v_gene,j_gene,abundance,d_gene,CDR3nt,CDR3aa
TRBV19,TRBJ2-7,.,TRBD2,TGTGCCAGTAGTCGAGGGACTAGCGGGAGTGGGTACGAGCAGTACTTC,CASSRGTSGSGYEQYF
TRBV30,TRBJ2-1,.,TRBD2,TGTGCCTGGAGTCTCTCAGCGGGGGGTGAGCAGTTCTTC,CAWSLSAGGEQFF
TRBV2,TRBJ2-7,.,.,TGTGCCAGCAGTGGTAAAGGACTACCCGATTCCTACGAGCAGTACTTC,CASSGKGLPDSYEQYF
TRBV19,TRBJ2-1,.,.,TGTGCCAGTAGACGGAGTGGGAGCGACAATGAGCAGTTCTTC,CASRRSGSDNEQFF
TRBV9,TRBJ2-1,.,.,TGTGCCAGCAGCCGACGGACCTCGGGGAATGAGCAGTTCTTC,CASSRRTSGNEQFF
TRBV4-2,TRBJ2-7,.,TRBD2,TGTGCCAGCAGCCAAGCGGCGGGAGACTCCTACGAGCAGTACTTC,CASSQAAGDSYEQYF
TRBV7-8,TRBJ2-2,.,TRBD2,TGTGCCAGCAGTCTAGCGGGCGCTAACACCGGGGAGCTGTTTTTT,CASSLAGANTGELFF
TRBV6-5,TRBJ1-2,.,TRBD1,TGTGCCAGCAGGACAGGGAGCTATGGCTACACCTTC,CASRTGSYGYTF
TRBV5-5,TRBJ1-6,.,.,TGTGCCAGCAGCTTGGGGGCCATGGGGGCAGCGGATTCACCCCTCCACTTT,CASSLGAMGAADSPLHF
TRBV28,TRBJ1-3,.,TRBD1,TGTGCCAGCAGCATACAGGGGGTCATCTCTGGAAACACCATATATTTT,CASSIQGVISGNTIYF
TRBV4-1,TRBJ1-4,.,.,TGCGCCAGCAGCCAGCCGGGACACCAGACCGAAAAACTGTTTTTT,CASSQPGHQTEKLFF
TRBV28,TRBJ1-2,.,TRBD1,TGTGCCAGCAGTTTATTTGGACAGGCTTACTATGGCTACACCTTC,CASSLFGQAYYGYTF
TRBV2,TRBJ2-5,.,.,TGTGCCAGCAACGGCGGGACGACTCAGACCCAGTACTTC,CASNGGTTQTQYF
TRBV6-1,TRBJ2-7,once,TRBD2,TGTGCCAGCAGTGACCCGTGGAGCGGGAGAGTCCCCTACGAGCAGTACTTC,CASSDPWSGRVPYEQYF
TRBV7-9,TRBJ2-2,.,TRBD2,TGTGCCAGCAGCCCCGGGACTAGTAGCACCGGGGAGCTGTTTTTT,CASSPGTSSTGELFF
TRBV28,TRBJ2-5,.,TRBD2,TGTGCCAGCAGTTTTACGTCGGGACTAGCGGGAGAAGAGACCCAGTACTTC,CASSFTSGLAGEETQYF
TRBV7-9,TRBJ1-4,.,TRBD1,TGTGCCAGCAGCTTAGGACGGGACAGGGGTGAAAAACTGTTTTTT,CASSLGRDRGEKLFF
TRBV28,TRBJ2-7,.,TRBD1,TGTGCCAGCAGTTTGTTCCCTCAACACGCTACAGGGGCCCCACACTACGAGCAGTACTTC,CASSLFPQHATGAPHYEQYF
TRBV7-3,TRBJ1-2,.,.,TGTGCCAGCAGCTTAACGCCTACAGGGAGTTTCGATGGCTACACCTTC,CASSLTPTGSFDGYTF
TRBV29-1,TRBJ2-3,.,.,TGCAGCGTTGATAGAGGAGGCCGGGGTAGTAGCACAGATACGCAGTATTTT,CSVDRGGRGSSTDTQYF
TRBV19,TRBJ1-5,.,.,TGTGCCAGTAGTATAGGGACTTATAGCAATCAGCCCCAGCATTTT,CASSIGTYSNQPQHF
TRBV11-2,TRBJ2-7,.,.,TGTGCCAGCAGTCAATTAAGAAGGGGATACTTC,CASSQLRRGYF
TRBV14,TRBJ2-5,few,TRBD1,TGTGCCAGCAGCCCCCAGGGGGCGGGCCAAGAGACCCAGTACTTC,CASSPQGAGQETQYF
TRBV29-1,TRBJ2-7,.,TRBD2,TGCAGCGTGGGGGGACTAGCCGCGACCTACGAGCAGTACTTC,CSVGGLAATYEQYF
TRBV3-1/TRBV3-2,TRBJ2-7,few,.,TGTGCCAGCAGCCCGTCTGGAGTCTACGAGCAGTACTTC,CASSPSGVYEQYF
TRBV5-6,TRBJ2-3,once,.,TGTGCCAGCAGCCTGCTGACTAGGGAAGATACGCAGTATTTT,CASSLLTREDTQYF
TRBV2,TRBJ1-2,.,.,TGTGCCAGCCGGCGAGACACGAACTATGGCTACACCTTC,CASRRDTNYGYTF
TRBV7-8,TRBJ1-2,.,.,TGTGCCAGCAGCTTAATGTCCCTCTATGGCTACACCTTC,CASSLMSLYGYTF
TRBV7-6,TRBJ2-1,once,TRBD2,TGTGCCAGCAGCCGTAGCGGGAGGGAGGGCTTGAATGAGCAGTTCTTC,CASSRSGREGLNEQFF
TRBV28,TRBJ2-3,once,TRBD2,TGTGCCAGCAGGGATCCGGGACTAGACCCAGATACGCAGTATTTT,CASRDPGLDPDTQYF
TRBV29-1,TRBJ2-2,.,.,TGCAGCGTCAGGCTGAACACCGGGGAGCTGTTTTTT,CSVRLNTGELFF
TRBV19,TRBJ2-1,.,TRBD2,TGTGCCAGTTTACCCGGGACTAAAGGCAATGAGCAGTTCTTC,CASLPGTKGNEQFF
TRBV29-1,TRBJ2-5,.,.,TGCAGCGCCCGAGGCGCCTCCCAAGAGACCCAGTACTTC,CSARGASQETQYF
TRBV4-1,TRBJ2-1,.,TRBD2,TGCGCCAGCAGCCAAGAGAGGGGACTAGTCTACAATGAGCAGTTCTTC,CASSQERGLVYNEQFF
TRBV15,TRBJ2-7,.,TRBD2,TGTGCCACCAGCAGGGATCGACTAGCTGTGGGCACGGGTGGGAACACCTACGAGCAGTACTTC,CATSRDRLAVGTGGNTYEQYF
TRBV7-2,TRBJ1-2,.,.,TGTGCCAGCAGCTTAGTATGGGGTGCGGGCTATGGCTACACCTTC,CASSLVWGAGYGYTF
TRBV10-3,TRBJ2-7,.,.,TGTGCCATCAGTGAGTCCCAGGGCCCTACCTACGAGCAGTACTTC,CAISESQGPTYEQYF
TRBV7-8,TRBJ2-7,.,.,TGTGCCAGCAGCTTAGCGCAGCGTGTGGGTAGCGAGCAGTACTTC,CASSLAQRVGSEQYF
TRBV28,TRBJ2-3,.,TRBD2,TGTGCCAGCAGTTTAGGGACTAGCGGGAGTATCGGCACAGATACGCAGTATTTT,CASSLGTSGSIGTDTQYF
TRBV28,TRBJ2-3,.,TRBD2,TGTGCCAGCAGTTTAGGGACTAGCGGGACCACAGATACGCAGTATTTT,CASSLGTSGTTDTQYF